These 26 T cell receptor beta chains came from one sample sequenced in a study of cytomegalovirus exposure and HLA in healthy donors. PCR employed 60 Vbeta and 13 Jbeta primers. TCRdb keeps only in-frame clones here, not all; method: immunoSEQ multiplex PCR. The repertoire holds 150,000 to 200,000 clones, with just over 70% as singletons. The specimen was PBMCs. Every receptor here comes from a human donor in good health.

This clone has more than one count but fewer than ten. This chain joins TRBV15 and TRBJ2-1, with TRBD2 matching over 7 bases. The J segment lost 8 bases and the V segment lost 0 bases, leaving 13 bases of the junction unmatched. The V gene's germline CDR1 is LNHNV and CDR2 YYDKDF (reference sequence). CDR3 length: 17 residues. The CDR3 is CATSRETGRGKFDEQFF. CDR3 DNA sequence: TGTGCCACCAGCAGAGAAACGGGGCGGGGGAAATTCGATGAGCAGTTCTTC.

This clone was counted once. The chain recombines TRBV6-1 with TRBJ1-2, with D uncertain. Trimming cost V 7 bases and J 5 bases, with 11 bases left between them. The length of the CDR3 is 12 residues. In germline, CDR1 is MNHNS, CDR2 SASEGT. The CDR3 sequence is CASTGWRYGYTF. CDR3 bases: TGTGCCAGCACCGGTTGGCGGTATGGCTACACCTTC.

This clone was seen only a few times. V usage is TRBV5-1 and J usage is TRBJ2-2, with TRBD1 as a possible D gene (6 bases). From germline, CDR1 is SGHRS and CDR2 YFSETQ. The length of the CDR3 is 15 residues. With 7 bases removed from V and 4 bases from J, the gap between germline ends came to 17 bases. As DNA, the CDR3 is TGCGCCAGCTATATTGGACAGTTGGGCACCGGGGAGCTGTTTTTT. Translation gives CASYIGQLGTGELFF.

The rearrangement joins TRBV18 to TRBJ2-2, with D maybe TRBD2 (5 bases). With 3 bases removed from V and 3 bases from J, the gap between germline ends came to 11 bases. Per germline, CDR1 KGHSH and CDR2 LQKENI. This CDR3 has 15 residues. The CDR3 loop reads CASSPGRNYTGELFF. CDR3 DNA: TGTGCCAGCTCACCGGGGAGAAACTACACCGGGGAGCTGTTTTTT.

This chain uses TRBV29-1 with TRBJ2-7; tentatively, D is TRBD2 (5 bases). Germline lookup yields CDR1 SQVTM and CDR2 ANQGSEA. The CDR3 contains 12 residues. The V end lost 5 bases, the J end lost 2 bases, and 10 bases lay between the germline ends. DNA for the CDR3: TGCAGCGTTACCCTAGCCGCCTACGAGCAGTACTTC. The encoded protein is CSVTLAAYEQYF.

The CDR3 DNA sequence: TGTGCCAGCAGCCAATCCGTAGGGGGCAATCAGCCCCAGCATTTT. Its translation: CASSQSVGGNQPQHF. The V and J genes are TRBV16 and TRBJ1-5, with D maybe TRBD1 (5 bases). V lost 0 bases and J 2 bases, leaving 8 bases between the germline ends. The CDR3 extends over 15 amino acids. Germline CDR1 KGHSY, CDR2 FQNENV. Variable domain in full (rest from reference TRBV16 and TRBJ1-5): GEEVAQTPKHLVRGEGQKAKLYCAPIKGHSYVFWYQQVLKNEFKFLISFQNENVFDETGMPKERFSAKCLPNSPCSLEIQATKLEDSAVYFCASSQSVGGNQPQHFGDGTRLSIL.

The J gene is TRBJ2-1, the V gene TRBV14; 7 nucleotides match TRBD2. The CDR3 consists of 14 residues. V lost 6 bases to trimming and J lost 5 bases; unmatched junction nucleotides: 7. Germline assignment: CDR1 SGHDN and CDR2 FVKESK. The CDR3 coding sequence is TGTGCCAGCAGACCCCTGACTAGCAACAATGAGCAGTTCTTC. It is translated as CASRPLTSNNEQFF.

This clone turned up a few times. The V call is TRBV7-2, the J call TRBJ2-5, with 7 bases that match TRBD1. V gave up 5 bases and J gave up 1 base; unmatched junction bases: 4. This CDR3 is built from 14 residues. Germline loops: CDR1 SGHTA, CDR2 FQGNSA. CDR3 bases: TGTGCCAGCAGCCCGGGACAGCGCCAAGAGACCCAGTACTTC. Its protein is CASSPGQRQETQYF. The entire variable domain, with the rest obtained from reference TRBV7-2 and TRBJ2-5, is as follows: GAGVSQSPSNKVTEKGKDVELRCDPISGHTALYWYRQSLGQGLEFLIYFQGNSAPDKSGLPSDRFSAERTGGSVSTLTIQRTQQEDSAVYLCASSPGQRQETQYFGPGTRLLVL.

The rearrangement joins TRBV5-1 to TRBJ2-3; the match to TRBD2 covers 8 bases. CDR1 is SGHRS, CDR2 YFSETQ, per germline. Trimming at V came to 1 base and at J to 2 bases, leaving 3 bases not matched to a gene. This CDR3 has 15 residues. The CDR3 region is CASSLTSGSTDTQYF. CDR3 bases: TGCGCCAGCAGCTTGACTAGCGGCTCCACAGATACGCAGTATTTT.

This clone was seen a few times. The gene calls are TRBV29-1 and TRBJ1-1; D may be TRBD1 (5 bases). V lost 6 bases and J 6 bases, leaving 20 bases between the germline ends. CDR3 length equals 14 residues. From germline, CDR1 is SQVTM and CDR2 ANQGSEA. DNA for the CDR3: TGCAGCGTACTTAGAGGAGGGGCCTCTCCTGAAGCTTTCTTT. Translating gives CSVLRGGASPEAFF.

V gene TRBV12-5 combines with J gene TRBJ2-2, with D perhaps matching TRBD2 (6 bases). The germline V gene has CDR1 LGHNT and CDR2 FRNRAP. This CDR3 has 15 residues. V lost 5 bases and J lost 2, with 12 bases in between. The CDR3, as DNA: TGTGCTAGTGGTCGCGGGACGCCTAACACCGGGGAGCTGTTTTTT. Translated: CASGRGTPNTGELFF. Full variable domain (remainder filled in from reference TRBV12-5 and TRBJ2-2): DARVTQTPRHKVTEMGQEVTMRCQPILGHNTVFWYRQTMMQGLELLAYFRNRAPLDDSGMPKDRFSAEMPDATLATLKIQPSEPRDSAVYFCASGRGTPNTGELFFGEGSRLTVL.

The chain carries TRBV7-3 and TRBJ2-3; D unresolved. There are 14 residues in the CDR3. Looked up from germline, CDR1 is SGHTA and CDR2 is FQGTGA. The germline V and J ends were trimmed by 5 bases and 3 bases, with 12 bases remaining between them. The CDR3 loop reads CASSQALETDTQYF. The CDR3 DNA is TGTGCCAGCAGCCAGGCGCTTGAGACAGATACGCAGTATTTT.

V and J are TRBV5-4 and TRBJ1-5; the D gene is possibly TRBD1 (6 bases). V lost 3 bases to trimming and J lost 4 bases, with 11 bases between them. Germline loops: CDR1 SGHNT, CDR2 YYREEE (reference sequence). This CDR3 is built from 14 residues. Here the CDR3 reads CASSSSGANQPQHF. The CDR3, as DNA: TGTGCCAGCAGCTCCTCAGGGGCAAATCAGCCCCAGCATTTT.

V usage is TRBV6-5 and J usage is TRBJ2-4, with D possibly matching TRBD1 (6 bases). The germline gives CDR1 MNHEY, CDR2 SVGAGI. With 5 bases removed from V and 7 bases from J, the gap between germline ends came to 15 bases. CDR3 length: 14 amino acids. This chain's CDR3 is CASSQPQGNNIQYF. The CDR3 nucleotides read TGTGCCAGCAGTCAGCCACAGGGTAACAACATTCAGTACTTC.

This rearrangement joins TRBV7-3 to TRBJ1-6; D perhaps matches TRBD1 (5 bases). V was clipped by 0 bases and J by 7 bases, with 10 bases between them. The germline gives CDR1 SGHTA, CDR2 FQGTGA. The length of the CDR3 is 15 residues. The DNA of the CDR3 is TGTGCCAGCAGCTTAACGGGGGGGGTGAATTCACCCCTCCACTTT. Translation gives CASSLTGGVNSPLHF.

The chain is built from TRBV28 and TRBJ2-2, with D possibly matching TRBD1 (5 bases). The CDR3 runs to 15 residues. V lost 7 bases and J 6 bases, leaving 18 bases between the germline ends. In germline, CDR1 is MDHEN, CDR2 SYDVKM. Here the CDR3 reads CASMNRAVGPGELFF. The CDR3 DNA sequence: TGTGCCAGCATGAACCGGGCGGTGGGGCCCGGGGAGCTGTTTTTT.

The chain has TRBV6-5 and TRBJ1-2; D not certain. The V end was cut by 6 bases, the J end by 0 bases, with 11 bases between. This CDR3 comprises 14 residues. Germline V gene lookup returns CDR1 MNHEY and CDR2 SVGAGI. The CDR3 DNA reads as TGTGCCAGCAGCCAGTGGCAGTCTAACTATGGCTACACCTTC. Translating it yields CASSQWQSNYGYTF.

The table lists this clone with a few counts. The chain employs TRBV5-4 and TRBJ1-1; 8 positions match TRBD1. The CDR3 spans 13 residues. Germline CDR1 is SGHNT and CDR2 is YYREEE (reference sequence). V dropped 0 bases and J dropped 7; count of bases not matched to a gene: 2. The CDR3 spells CASSLDRGIEAFF. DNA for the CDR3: TGTGCCAGCAGCTTGGACAGGGGGATTGAAGCTTTCTTT.

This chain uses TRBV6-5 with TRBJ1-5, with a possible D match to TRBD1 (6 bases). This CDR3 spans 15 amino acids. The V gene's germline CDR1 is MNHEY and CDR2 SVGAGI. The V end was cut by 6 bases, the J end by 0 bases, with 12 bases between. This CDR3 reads CASRWTVNSNQPQHF. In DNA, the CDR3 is TGTGCCAGCAGATGGACAGTTAATAGCAATCAGCCCCAGCATTTT.

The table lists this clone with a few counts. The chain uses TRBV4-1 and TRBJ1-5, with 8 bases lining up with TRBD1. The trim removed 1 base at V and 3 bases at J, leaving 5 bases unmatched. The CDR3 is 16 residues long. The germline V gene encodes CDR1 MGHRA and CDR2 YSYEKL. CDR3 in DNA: TGCGCCAGCAGCCAAGTTGCGACAGGGGCCAATCAGCCCCAGCATTTT. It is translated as CASSQVATGANQPQHF.

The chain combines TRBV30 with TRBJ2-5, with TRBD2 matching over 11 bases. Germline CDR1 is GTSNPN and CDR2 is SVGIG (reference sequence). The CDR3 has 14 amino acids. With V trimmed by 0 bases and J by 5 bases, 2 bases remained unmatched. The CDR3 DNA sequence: TGTGCCTGGAGTGTTAGCGGGGGGGCGGAGACCCAGTACTTC. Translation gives CAWSVSGGAETQYF.

CDR3 sequence: CASSLRQGTHEQYF. CDR3 coding DNA: TGTGCCAGCAGCCTAAGGCAGGGGACCCACGAGCAGTACTTC. This rearrangement joins TRBV7-3 to TRBJ2-7; D might be TRBD1 (6 bases). Germline loops: CDR1 SGHTA, CDR2 FQGTGA. CDR3 size: 14 residues. Between the trimmed V and J ends, which lost 5 bases and 5 bases, there was a span of 16 bases.

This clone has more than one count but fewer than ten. The CDR3 sequence is CASSSTSGGVLASYNEQFF. The CDR3 DNA follows: TGTGCCAGCAGCTCGACTAGCGGGGGGGTTCTTGCGTCGTACAATGAGCAGTTCTTC. The J gene is TRBJ2-1, the V gene TRBV11-2; 14 nucleotides agree with TRBD2. This CDR3 spans 19 amino acids. The junction had 12 bases not matched to a gene; V was cut back by 4 bases and J by 4 bases. Germline loops: CDR1 SGHAT, CDR2 FQNNGV.

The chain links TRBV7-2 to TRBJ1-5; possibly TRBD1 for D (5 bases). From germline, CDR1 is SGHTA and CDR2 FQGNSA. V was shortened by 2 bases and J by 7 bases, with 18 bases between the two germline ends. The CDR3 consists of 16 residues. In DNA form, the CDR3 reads TGTGCCAGCAGCTTAACCGGGGGAGGGGTGGGCCAGCCCCAGCATTTT. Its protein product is CASSLTGGGVGQPQHF.

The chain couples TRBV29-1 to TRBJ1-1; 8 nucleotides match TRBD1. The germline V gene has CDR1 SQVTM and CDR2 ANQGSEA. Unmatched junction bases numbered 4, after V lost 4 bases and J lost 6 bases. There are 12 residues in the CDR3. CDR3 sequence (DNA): TGCAGCGTTGGGACAGGGACACCTGAAGCTTTCTTT. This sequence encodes CSVGTGTPEAFF. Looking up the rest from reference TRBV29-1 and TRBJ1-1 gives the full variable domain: SAVISQKPSRDICQRGTSLTIQCQVDSQVTMMFWYRQQPGQSLTLIATANQGSEATYESGFVIDKFPISRPNLTFSTLTVSNMSPEDSSIYLCSVGTGTPEAFFGQGTRLTVV.

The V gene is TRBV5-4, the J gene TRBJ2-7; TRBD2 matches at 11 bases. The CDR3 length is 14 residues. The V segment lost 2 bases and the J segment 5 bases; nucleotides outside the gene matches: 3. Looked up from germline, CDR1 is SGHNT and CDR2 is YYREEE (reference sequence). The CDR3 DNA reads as TGTGCCAGCAGCTTTAGCGGGGGGGCTAACGAGCAGTACTTC. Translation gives CASSFSGGANEQYF.